The 20 T cell receptor beta chains in this list originate from one sample, sequenced in a study of T-cell reconstitution after alpha-beta-depleted transplantation in children. Whole-study results and caveats: After one year, T-cell counts and TCRbeta diversity mostly came from new T cells.

No cognate antigen is known for these TCRs. As it was prepared, the TCRbeta library received unique molecular identifiers. From the PCR reads, TCRdb called clonotypes with MiXCR, one entry per CDR3 protein. The data contain a few hundred thousand distinct CDR3 sequences, roughly 7.8% of them singletons. Specimen: peripheral blood, collected 360 days after TCRalphabeta/CD19-depleted stem cell transplant. The receptors were gathered from a female patient between 2 and 15 years old who had a stem cell transplant for Fanconi anemia, so the T cells may come from the graft donor.

This clonotype was counted between two and nine times. The chain is built from TRBV6-2 or TRBV6-3 and TRBJ2-5, with unresolved D. Per the germline V gene, CDR1 is MNHEY and CDR2 is SVGEGT. The CDR3 sequence is 13 residues long. V was cut by 2 bases and J by 1 base, with 5 bases left in between. CDR3 nucleotide sequence: TGTGCCAGCAGTTACCTATCCCAAGAGACCCAGTACTTC. Protein: CASSYLSQETQYF.

There are many counts of this clonotype. The chain carries TRBV20-1 and TRBJ2-3, with 7 bases aligning to TRBD2. CDR1 is DFQATT, CDR2 SNEGSKA, per germline (reference sequence). The CDR3 totals 15 residues. J was trimmed by 2 bases and V by 4 bases; bases with no gene match: 9. CDR3: CSANSGTTFTDTQYF. CDR3 nucleotides: TGCAGTGCTAATTCCGGGACTACTTTCACAGATACGCAGTATTTT.

This clonotype came up many times. V and J are TRBV12-3 or TRBV12-4 and TRBJ2-1; 12 bases line up with TRBD2. V dropped 6 bases and J dropped 6; count of bases not matched to a gene: 0. This CDR3 is 13 amino acids long. CDR3 amino acids: CASRLAGGNEQFF. The CDR3 nucleotides are TGTGCCAGCAGACTAGCGGGGGGCAATGAGCAGTTCTTC.

At least ten counts were recorded for this clonotype. The chain is built from TRBV9 and TRBJ2-2; D perhaps matches TRBD2 (5 bases). The V gene's germline CDR1 is SGDLS and CDR2 YYNGEE. The CDR3 spans 16 residues. V gave up 0 bases and J gave up 2 bases, with 11 bases separating them. The CDR3 loop is CASSVAGSVNTGELFF. CDR3 sequence (DNA): TGTGCCAGCAGCGTAGCTGGTAGCGTAAACACCGGGGAGCTGTTTTTT.

The chain couples TRBV21-1 to TRBJ1-2. TRBV21-1 is a pseudogene. The CDR3 is 15 amino acids. The CDR3, as DNA: TGTGCCATCCAGACCGCTACCAGGGCTTGCTATGGCTACACCTTC. Its translation: CAIQTATRACYGYTF.

This chain links TRBV5-1 with TRBJ2-3, with TRBD2 identical over 8 bases. There are 17 residues in the CDR3. Germline-derived CDR1 and CDR2 are SGHRS and YFSETQ. With V trimmed by 0 bases and J by 0 bases, 6 bases remained unmatched. The CDR3 sequence: CASSLEAGGPSTDTQYF. In DNA, the CDR3 is TGCGCCAGCAGCTTGGAGGCGGGGGGACCCAGCACAGATACGCAGTATTTT.

The chain links TRBV4-2 to TRBJ1-1, with D tentatively TRBD1 (5 bases). Germline loops: CDR1 LGHNA, CDR2 YNFKEQ. This CDR3 is 18 amino acids long. Trimming pared 0 bases from V and 1 base from J, leaving 18 bases between. The DNA for the CDR3 is TGTGCCAGCAGCCAAGACTGGGACCTCCGGAGGCCGAACACTGAAGCTTTCTTT. Translating gives CASSQDWDLRRPNTEAFF.

This clonotype showed up just a few times. This chain uses TRBV5-1 with TRBJ1-2; D uncertain. Per germline, CDR1 SGHRS and CDR2 YFSETQ. This CDR3 has 14 amino acids. V was cut by 9 bases and J by 3 bases, with 18 bases left in between. The CDR3 is CATRPSPNDYGYTF. The CDR3 bases are TGCGCCACCCGACCCTCTCCCAATGACTATGGCTACACCTTC. The full variable domain, its missing parts supplied by reference TRBV5-1 and TRBJ1-2, is KAGVTQTPRYLIKTRGQQVTLSCSPISGHRSVSWYQQTPGQGLQFLFEYFSETQRNKGNFPGRFSGRQFSNSRSEMNVSTLELGDSALYLCATRPSPNDYGYTFGSGTRLTVV.

This clonotype was picked up many times. V gene TRBV20-1 combines with J gene TRBJ1-1, with D uncertain. CDR1 and CDR2 from the germline V gene are DFQATT and SNEGSKA (reference sequence). CDR3 length: 12 residues. Trimming took 3 bases from V and 5 from J, leaving 10 bases between them. CDR3 nucleotide sequence: TGCAGTGCTAGCGGGAAGTCGACTGAAGCTTTCTTT. It translates to CSASGKSTEAFF.

This clonotype was seen ten or more times. The J gene is TRBJ2-3, the V gene TRBV20-1, with no clear D. The CDR3 spans 12 residues. Trimming pared 7 bases from V and 3 bases from J, leaving 11 bases between. Germline values: CDR1 DFQATT, CDR2 SNEGSKA (reference sequence). CDR3 DNA sequence: TGCAGTGTGGACCGCACGACAGATACGCAGTATTTT. Translating it yields CSVDRTTDTQYF.

This clonotype was picked up many times. The rearrangement joins TRBV14 to TRBJ2-7, with 7 positions matching TRBD2. The CDR3 length is 15 residues. The germline V gene encodes CDR1 SGHDN and CDR2 FVKESK. Trimming removed 4 bases from V and 0 bases from J; junction bases left unmatched: 6. CDR3 sequence (DNA): TGTGCCAGCAGCCGCTCGGGGGGACCCTCCTACGAGCAGTACTTC. It translates to CASSRSGGPSYEQYF.

The chain combines TRBV7-8 with TRBJ1-2, with a weak D call TRBD1 (5 bases). V lost 7 bases and J 4 bases, leaving 16 bases between the germline ends. The CDR3 loop spans 14 amino acids. Looked up from germline, CDR1 is SGHVS and CDR2 is FQNEAQ. The CDR3 protein is CASMPGPLPYGYTF. The CDR3 DNA reads as TGTGCCAGCATGCCGGGACCCCTACCCTATGGCTACACCTTC.

This clonotype was counted ten times or more. The chain recombines TRBV7-9 with TRBJ1-1; TRBD1 is a possible D gene (5 bases). With 5 bases removed from V and 4 bases from J, the gap between germline ends came to 14 bases. The CDR3 runs to 14 residues. CDR1 and CDR2 (germline): SEHNR, FQNEAQ (reference sequence). CDR3 DNA: TGTGCCAGCAGCCGCCAGGGAGTCGGCACTGAAGCTTTCTTT. Translation gives CASSRQGVGTEAFF. The full variable domain, with the rest looked up from reference TRBV7-9 and TRBJ1-1, is DTGVSQNPRHKITKRGQNVTFRCDPISEHNRLYWYRQTLGQGPEFLTYFQNEAQLEKSRLLSDRFSAERPKGSFSTLEIQRTEQGDSAMYLCASSRQGVGTEAFFGQGTRLTVV.

The table lists this clonotype with many counts. The chain recombines TRBV21-1 with TRBJ2-5. TRBV21-1 corresponds to a pseudogene. This CDR3 comprises 15 residues. In DNA form, the CDR3 reads TGTGCCAGCAACAGAGCGGGATACCCCCAAGAGACCCAGTACTTC. Encoded protein: CASNRAGYPQETQYF.

The CDR3 sequence is CASSQGTSRSSETQYF. The CDR3 DNA is TGTGCCAGCAGCCAGGGTACTAGCAGGTCGTCAGAGACCCAGTACTTC. The genes are TRBV3-1 and TRBJ2-5; TRBD2 is a possible D gene (6 bases). The CDR3 sequence is 16 residues long. V was shortened by 3 bases and J by 4 bases, with 18 bases between the two germline ends. CDR1 and CDR2 from the germline V gene are LGHDT and YNNKEL (reference sequence).

In this sample, this clonotype turned up a few times. The chain couples TRBV5-1 to TRBJ2-7; TRBD2 aligns across 13 bases. Germline loops: CDR1 SGHRS, CDR2 YFSETQ. J was trimmed by 6 bases and V by 1 base; bases with no gene match: 10. CDR3 size: 17 residues. The DNA of the CDR3 is TGCGCCAGCAGCTTGAGCGGGACAGGACTAGCGGGGGCCGAGCAGTACTTC. The encoded protein is CASSLSGTGLAGAEQYF. Using reference TRBV5-1 and TRBJ2-7 for the parts outside the CDR3, the full variable domain is KAGVTQTPRYLIKTRGQQVTLSCSPISGHRSVSWYQQTPGQGLQFLFEYFSETQRNKGNFPGRFSGRQFSNSRSEMNVSTLELGDSALYLCASSLSGTGLAGAEQYFGPGTRLTVT.

In its sample, this clonotype was seen many times. The chain uses TRBV5-4 and TRBJ2-1, with D perhaps assigned TRBD1 or TRBD2 (5 bases each). The germline V and J ends were trimmed by 0 bases and 4 bases, with 14 bases remaining between them. Germline CDR1 and CDR2: SGHNT and YYREEE (reference sequence). CDR3 size: 16 residues. The CDR3, as DNA: TGTGCCAGCAGCTTGGCCGGGGCTTCCTCTTACAATGAGCAGTTCTTC. Protein sequence: CASSLAGASSYNEQFF.

This clonotype was recorded many times. V gene TRBV24-1 combines with J gene TRBJ2-3; a possible D gene is TRBD2 (7 bases). The CDR3 loop spans 14 amino acids. Trimming removed 3 bases at V and 9 bases at J, with 15 bases between. Looked up from germline, CDR1 is KGHDR and CDR2 is SFDVKD. The chain's CDR3 is CATSDAGAQGTQYF. In nucleotides, the CDR3 is TGTGCCACCAGTGATGCGGGGGCCCAGGGGACGCAGTATTTT.

This clonotype was found many times. V gene TRBV7-9 combines with J gene TRBJ2-2; unclear D gene. V dropped 2 bases and J dropped 0 bases, with 10 bases sitting between them. Germline V gene lookup returns CDR1 SEHNR and CDR2 FQNEAQ (reference sequence). The CDR3 totals 16 residues. The CDR3 nucleotides are TGTGCCAGCAGCTTACAGGTTGGATCGAACACCGGGGAGCTGTTTTTT. Translation: CASSLQVGSNTGELFF.

This clonotype has ten or more counts. The chain has TRBV29-1 and TRBJ1-1; D is ambiguous. The CDR3 spans 14 residues. V lost 6 bases to trimming and J lost 1 base, with 15 bases between them. Germline V gene lookup returns CDR1 SQVTM and CDR2 ANQGSEA. CDR3 nucleotides: TGCAGCGTGAACCCCGAGGCGACGAACACTGAAGCTTTCTTT. Translating gives CSVNPEATNTEAFF.